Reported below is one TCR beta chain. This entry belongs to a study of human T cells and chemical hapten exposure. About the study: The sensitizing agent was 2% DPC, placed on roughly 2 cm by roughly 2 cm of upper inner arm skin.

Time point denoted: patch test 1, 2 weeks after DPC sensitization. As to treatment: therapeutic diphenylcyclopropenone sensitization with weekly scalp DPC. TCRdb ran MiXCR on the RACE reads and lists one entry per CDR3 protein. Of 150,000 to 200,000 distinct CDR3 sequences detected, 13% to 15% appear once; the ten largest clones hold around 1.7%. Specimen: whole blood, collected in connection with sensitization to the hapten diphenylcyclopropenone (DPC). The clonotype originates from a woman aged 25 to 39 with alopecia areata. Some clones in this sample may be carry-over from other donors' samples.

CDR3 sequence: CASSLAPTYNEQFF. For the CDR3, the DNA is TGTGCCAGCAGTTTAGCGCCCACCTACAATGAGCAGTTCTTC. The chain combines TRBV12-3 or TRBV12-4 with TRBJ2-1, with D hard to call. This CDR3 is built from 14 residues. The V end lost 0 bases, the J end lost 2 bases, and 5 bases lay between the germline ends.